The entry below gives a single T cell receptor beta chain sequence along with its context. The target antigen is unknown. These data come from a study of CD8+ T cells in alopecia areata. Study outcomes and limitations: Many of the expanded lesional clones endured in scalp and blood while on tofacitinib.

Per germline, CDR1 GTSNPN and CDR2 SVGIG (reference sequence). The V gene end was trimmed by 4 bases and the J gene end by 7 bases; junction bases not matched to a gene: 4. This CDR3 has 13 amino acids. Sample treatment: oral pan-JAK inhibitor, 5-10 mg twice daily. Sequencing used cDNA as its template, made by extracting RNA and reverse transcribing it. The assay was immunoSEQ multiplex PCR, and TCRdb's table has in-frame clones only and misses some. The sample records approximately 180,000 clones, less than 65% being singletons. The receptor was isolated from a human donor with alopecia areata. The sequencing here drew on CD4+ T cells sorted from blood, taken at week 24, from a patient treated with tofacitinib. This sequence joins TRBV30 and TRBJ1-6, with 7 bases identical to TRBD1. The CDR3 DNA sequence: TGTGCCTGGACCAGGGGGAAGAATTCACCCCTCCACTTT. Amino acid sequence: CAWTRGKNSPLHF.